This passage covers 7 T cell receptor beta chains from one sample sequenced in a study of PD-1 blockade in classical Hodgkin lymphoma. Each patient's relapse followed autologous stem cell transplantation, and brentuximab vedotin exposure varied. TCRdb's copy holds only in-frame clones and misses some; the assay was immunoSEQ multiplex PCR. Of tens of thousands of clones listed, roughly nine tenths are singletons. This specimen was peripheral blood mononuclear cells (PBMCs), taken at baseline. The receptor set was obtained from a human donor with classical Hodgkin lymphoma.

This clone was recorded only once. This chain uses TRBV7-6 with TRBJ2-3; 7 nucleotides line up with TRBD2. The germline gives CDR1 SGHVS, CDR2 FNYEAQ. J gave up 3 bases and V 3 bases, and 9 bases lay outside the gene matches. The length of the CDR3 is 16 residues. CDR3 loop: CASSFDWGGVTDTQYF. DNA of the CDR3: TGTGCCAGCAGCTTCGATTGGGGAGGGGTGACAGATACGCAGTATTTT.

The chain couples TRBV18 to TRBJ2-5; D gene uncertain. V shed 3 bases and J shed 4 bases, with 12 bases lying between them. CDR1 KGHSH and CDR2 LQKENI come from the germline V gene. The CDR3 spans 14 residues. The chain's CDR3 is CASSPTRLGETQYF. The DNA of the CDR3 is TGTGCCAGCTCACCCACCCGGCTGGGAGAGACCCAGTACTTC.

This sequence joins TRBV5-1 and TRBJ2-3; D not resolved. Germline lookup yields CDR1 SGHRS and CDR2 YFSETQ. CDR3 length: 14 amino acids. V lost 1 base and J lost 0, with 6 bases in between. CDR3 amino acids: CASSLQVSTDTQYF. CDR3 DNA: TGCGCCAGCAGCTTGCAGGTTAGCACAGATACGCAGTATTTT. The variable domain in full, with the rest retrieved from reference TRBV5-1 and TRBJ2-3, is KAGVTQTPRYLIKTRGQQVTLSCSPISGHRSVSWYQQTPGQGLQFLFEYFSETQRNKGNFPGRFSGRQFSNSRSEMNVSTLELGDSALYLCASSLQVSTDTQYFGPGTRLTVL.

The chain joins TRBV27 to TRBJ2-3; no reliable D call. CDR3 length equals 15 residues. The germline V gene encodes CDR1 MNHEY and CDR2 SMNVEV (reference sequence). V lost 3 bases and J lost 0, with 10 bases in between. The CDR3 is CASSFLGRSTDTQYF. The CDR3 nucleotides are TGTGCCAGCAGTTTCCTCGGACGGAGCACAGATACGCAGTATTTT.

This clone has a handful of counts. As DNA, the CDR3 is TGTGCCAGCAGTGACAGGGTCGAACGGGGCACTGAAGCTTTCTTT. Translation gives CASSDRVERGTEAFF. The chain has TRBV6-6 and TRBJ1-1; 7 nucleotides agree with TRBD1. This CDR3 region has 15 residues. The germline CDR1 and CDR2 sequences are MNHNY and SVGAGI (reference sequence). The ends lost 5 bases at V and 4 bases at J; junction bases unmatched: 10.

The CDR3 nucleotides are TGTGCCAGCACCGAGAGACAGGGTATCACTGAAGCTTTCTTT. Protein sequence: CASTERQGITEAFF. This chain connects TRBV27 to TRBJ1-1; 7 bases line up with TRBD1. CDR1 is MNHEY and CDR2 is SMNVEV in the germline V gene (reference sequence). CDR3 length: 14 residues. The ends lost 7 bases at V and 4 bases at J; junction bases unmatched: 9.

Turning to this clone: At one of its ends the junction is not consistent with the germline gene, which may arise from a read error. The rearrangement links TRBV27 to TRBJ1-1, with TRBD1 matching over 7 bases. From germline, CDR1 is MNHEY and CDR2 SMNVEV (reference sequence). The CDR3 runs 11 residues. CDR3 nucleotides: TGTGCCAGTGGGACAGCTGTTGGACTAACATTT. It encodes CASGTAVGLTF.